The 5 T cell receptor beta chains below all came from one sample that was sequenced in a study of regulatory T cells in long-lasting Graves disease. Arm-PCR of CDR3 regions with iRepertoire HTBI primers generated TCR beta libraries. TCRdb ran MiXCR on the multiplex PCR reads and lists one entry per CDR3 protein. This sample has around 250,000 distinct CDR3 sequences; around a sixth occur once, and the top ten carry 14%. Documented time point: newly diagnosed GD, antithyroid drugs for less than 3 months. The TCR library used RNA extracted from PBMCs. This sample was also put to use in a study of T cells in Graves' hyperthyroidism and ophthalmopathy.

The sequencing used peripheral blood mononuclear cells (PBMCs), collected at new diagnosis, from a patient treated with antithyroid drugs. The receptors derive from a woman aged 25 to 39 with Graves disease.

This clonotype was seen only a few times. The junction departs from the called germline gene at one end, perhaps through a read error. This chain links TRBV12-3 or TRBV12-4 with TRBJ2-3, with 7 bases fitting TRBD2. The CDR3 extends over 13 amino acids. The CDR3 DNA follows: TGTGCCAGCAGTTTGTATTGGGACTACGCGCAGTGTTTT. Amino acids: CASSLYWDYAQCF.

This clonotype was counted many times. The CDR3 here is CASSFPPGQSSGANVLTF. DNA for the CDR3: TGCGCCAGCAGCTTCCCTCCGGGACAGAGCTCTGGGGCCAACGTCCTGACTTTC. The chain links TRBV5-1 to TRBJ2-6, with 7 nucleotides matching TRBD1. The CDR3 covers 18 residues. V dropped 2 bases and J dropped 0; count of bases not matched to a gene: 8. Germline assignment: CDR1 SGHRS and CDR2 YFSETQ.

This clonotype has at least ten counts. The gene calls are TRBV18 and TRBJ1-5, with TRBD1 matching over 9 bases. The length of the CDR3 is 18 residues. Germline values: CDR1 KGHSH, CDR2 LQKENI. Trimming took 2 bases from V and 6 from J; bases not matched to a gene: 14. The CDR3 sequence: CASSPNPSGQGWVQPQHF. The CDR3 DNA sequence: TGTGCCAGCTCACCAAACCCCTCCGGACAGGGGTGGGTTCAGCCCCAGCATTTT.

This clonotype was picked up many times. V gene TRBV4-1 combines with J gene TRBJ1-1; 12 nucleotides align to TRBD1. Germline CDR1 is MGHRA and CDR2 is YSYEKL. The V gene end was trimmed by 10 bases and the J gene end by 10 bases; junction bases not matched to a gene: 16. The CDR3 has 15 amino acids. The chain's CDR3 is CATTILPGQGARAFF. The CDR3 nucleotides read TGCGCCACCACTATTTTACCGGGACAGGGGGCCCGAGCTTTCTTT.

This clonotype has at least ten counts. The CDR3 region is CASSQGREQYF. CDR3 in DNA: TGTGCCAGCAGCCAAGGTCGCGAGCAGTACTTC. V is TRBV3-1 and J is TRBJ2-7; the D is unclear. The ends were cut back, 1 base at V and 6 bases at J, with 4 bases in the middle. CDR3 length: 11 residues. In germline, CDR1 is LGHDT, CDR2 YNNKEL (reference sequence).